Following are 29 T cell receptor beta chains from one sample sequenced in a study of control samples from healthy donors and cancer patients. Clones were sequenced by immunoSEQ multiplex PCR, and TCRdb holds only the in-frame ones, with some missing. The data contain tens of thousands of clones, approximately 90% of them seen just once; the ten biggest clones take up around 23%. The source material was PBMCs. Receptors were obtained from a woman in her thirties or forties with head and neck cancer.

The rearrangement joins TRBV2 to TRBJ2-7; 13 bases match TRBD2. This CDR3 has 15 amino acids. Per germline, CDR1 SNHLY and CDR2 FYNNEI. The V and J ends lost 7 bases and 6 bases, in that order; junction bases with no gene match: 9. The CDR3 DNA reads TGTGCCAGCACCGATCTGGGACTAGCGGGAAGCGAGCAGTACTTC. Protein sequence: CASTDLGLAGSEQYF.

V usage is TRBV10-1 and J usage is TRBJ2-3; D unclear. Germline V gives CDR1 WNHNN, CDR2 SYGVQD (reference sequence). Deletions cut 0 bases from V and 9 bases from J, with 4 bases between. The CDR3 length is 11 residues. The CDR3 reads CASSESNTQYF. In DNA, the CDR3 is TGCGCCAGCAGTGAGTCGAACACGCAGTATTTT.

The chain has TRBV3-1 (or the pseudogene TRBV3-2) and TRBJ1-2; 9 bases match TRBD1. Germline assignment: CDR1 LGHDT and CDR2 YNNKEL (reference sequence). The CDR3 has 13 amino acids. Trimming removed 4 bases from V and 8 bases from J; junction bases left unmatched: 5. The CDR3 here is CASSLTGGRGYTF. The CDR3 nucleotides read TGTGCCAGCAGCCTTACAGGGGGCAGGGGCTACACCTTC.

The J gene is TRBJ2-1, the V gene TRBV7-3; the match to TRBD2 covers 9 bases. Germline CDR1 is SGHTA and CDR2 is FQGTGA. This CDR3 spans 15 amino acids. The V gene end was trimmed by 2 bases and the J gene end by 3 bases; junction bases not matched to a gene: 2. This chain's CDR3 is CASSLLAGYYNEQFF. DNA of the CDR3: TGTGCCAGCAGCTTACTAGCGGGGTACTACAATGAGCAGTTCTTC.

By share, this clone counts as medium-sized (0.01 to 0.1%). The V and J genes are TRBV6-6 and TRBJ1-1; no reliable D call. In germline, CDR1 is MNHNY, CDR2 SVGAGI (reference sequence). The CDR3 is 12 amino acids. V was shortened by 7 bases and J by 6 bases, with 12 bases between the two germline ends. The CDR3, as DNA: TGTGCCAGCATCGCCTCAGGCCCTGAAGCTTTCTTT. Residues: CASIASGPEAFF.

J is TRBJ1-2 and V is TRBV5-6, with TRBD1 identical over 7 bases. The germline V gene encodes CDR1 SGHDT and CDR2 YYEEEE. The CDR3 contains 12 residues. The V gene end was trimmed by 5 bases and the J gene end by 6 bases; junction bases not matched to a gene: 4. DNA for the CDR3: TGTGCCAGCAGGCGACAGGGTAATGGCTACACCTTC. Protein: CASRRQGNGYTF.

The rearrangement uses TRBV6-6 and TRBJ1-2, with a tentative D call TRBD1 (6 bases). The germline V gene encodes CDR1 MNHNY and CDR2 SVGAGI (reference sequence). CDR3 length: 16 residues. Trimming pared 6 bases from V and 0 bases from J, leaving 17 bases between. The CDR3 spells CASRVQGMMANYGYTF. The CDR3 nucleotides are TGTGCCAGCAGGGTGCAGGGGATGATGGCTAACTATGGCTACACCTTC.

V gene TRBV10-3 combines with J gene TRBJ1-2; 8 positions agree with TRBD1. Germline values: CDR1 ENHRY, CDR2 SYGVKD. V was clipped by 0 bases and J by 1 base; unmatched bases: 1. The CDR3 contains 15 residues. As DNA, the CDR3 is TGTGCCATCAGTGAGTCGGGACAGGTTAACTATGGCTACACCTTC. Its translation is CAISESGQVNYGYTF.

This chain connects TRBV6-5 to TRBJ2-7, with D perhaps given as TRBD1 or TRBD2 (5 bases each). V was clipped by 5 bases and J by 6 bases, with 11 bases between them. This CDR3 spans 12 amino acids. Germline CDR1 is MNHEY and CDR2 is SVGAGI. The CDR3 here is CASSRGPLEQYF. CDR3 DNA: TGTGCCAGCAGTCGGGGACCTCTCGAGCAGTACTTC.

The chain carries TRBV15 and TRBJ2-1; D is unclear. Germline V CDR1 and CDR2: LNHNV, YYDKDF (reference sequence). The CDR3 consists of 13 residues. With 0 bases removed from V and 4 bases from J, the gap between germline ends came to 4 bases. The CDR3 region is CATSRDGYNEQFF. The CDR3 region has the DNA TGTGCCACCAGCAGAGATGGGTACAATGAGCAGTTCTTC.

The genes are TRBV28 and TRBJ2-7; possible D gene TRBD1, 6 bases. The CDR3 loop spans 12 amino acids. Looked up from germline, CDR1 is MDHEN and CDR2 is SYDVKM. Between the trimmed V and J ends, which lost 7 bases and 5 bases, there was a span of 12 bases. The CDR3 here is CASNYRDHEQYF. The CDR3 DNA follows: TGTGCCAGCAATTACAGGGACCACGAGCAGTACTTC. The full variable domain, rest sourced from reference TRBV28 and TRBJ2-7, is DVKVTQSSRYLVKRTGEKVFLECVQDMDHENMFWYRQDPGLGLRLIYFSYDVKMKEKGDIPEGYSVSREKKERFSLILESASTNQTSMYLCASNYRDHEQYFGPGTRLTVT.

The chain couples TRBV10-3 to TRBJ2-7, with 7 bases matching TRBD1. The V and J ends lost 4 bases and 6 bases, in that order; junction bases with no gene match: 9. Germline V lookup: CDR1 ENHRY, CDR2 SYGVKD. CDR3 length equals 14 residues. CDR3 sequence (DNA): TGTGCCATCAGTGCCCCGACAGGGACGGTCGAGCAGTACTTC. Translated: CAISAPTGTVEQYF.

This chain uses TRBV5-1 with TRBJ2-7, with TRBD2 matching over 8 bases. The junction had 5 bases not matched to a gene; V was cut back by 2 bases and J by 4 bases. Germline V gives CDR1 SGHRS, CDR2 YFSETQ. There are 14 residues in the CDR3. The CDR3 loop is CASSFGGEEYEQYF. The CDR3 DNA is TGCGCCAGCAGCTTCGGGGGGGAGGAGTACGAGCAGTACTTC.

The sample holds one count of this clone. The DNA for the CDR3 is TGTGCCAGCAGCCCCGGGACTAACCTAGAGACCCAGTACTTC. Protein product: CASSPGTNLETQYF. This sequence joins TRBV13 and TRBJ2-5; the match to TRBD2 covers 7 bases. V lost 5 bases to trimming and J lost 4 bases; unmatched junction nucleotides: 7. Germline assignment: CDR1 PRHDT and CDR2 FYEKMQ (reference sequence). The CDR3 is 14 amino acids.

This clone was picked up one time. The V and J genes are TRBV30 and TRBJ1-2, with 7 bases lining up with TRBD1. V gave up 2 bases and J gave up 4 bases; unmatched junction bases: 4. CDR3 length equals 13 residues. CDR1 and CDR2 (germline): GTSNPN, SVGIG (reference sequence). CDR3 DNA: TGTGCCTGGAGTCGGGACAGCAGCTATGGCTACACCTTC. It codes for CAWSRDSSYGYTF.

The chain employs TRBV11-3 and TRBJ2-2; tentative D call: TRBD2 (6 bases). Germline V lookup: CDR1 SGHNT, CDR2 YENEEA. The V and J ends lost 1 base and 5 bases respectively, with 8 bases between them. CDR3 length equals 14 residues. The CDR3 DNA follows: TGTGCCAGCAGCTTAGGGCTAGCGACCGGGGAGCTGTTTTTT. It codes for CASSLGLATGELFF.

Only one count was recorded for this clone. The chain is built from TRBV29-1 and TRBJ1-1; tentative D call: TRBD1 (6 bases). Germline loops: CDR1 SQVTM, CDR2 ANQGSEA. CDR3 length equals 14 residues. The ends were cut back, 6 bases at V and 0 bases at J, with 14 bases in the middle. CDR3 amino acids: CSVFQQGLNTEAFF. CDR3 coding DNA: TGCAGCGTCTTCCAACAGGGACTGAACACTGAAGCTTTCTTT.

This chain joins TRBV19 and TRBJ2-5; maybe TRBD2 (6 bases). The CDR3 has 14 amino acids. CDR1 is LNHDA, CDR2 SQIVND, per germline (reference sequence). Trimming removed 4 bases from V and 4 bases from J, with 13 bases in between. In DNA, the CDR3 is TGTGCCAGTAGTAAAACGGGAGACCGAGAGACCCAGTACTTC. Protein sequence: CASSKTGDRETQYF.

V gene TRBV19 combines with J gene TRBJ1-1, with 8 nucleotides matching TRBD1. V shed 3 bases, J shed 7 bases, and the junction held 7 bases outside the gene matches. CDR1 is LNHDA and CDR2 is SQIVND in the germline V gene (reference sequence). The CDR3 contains 14 residues. The CDR3: CASSIRGLGIEAFF. The CDR3 DNA reads as TGTGCCAGTAGTATCAGGGGGCTGGGGATTGAAGCTTTCTTT.

The chain joins TRBV7-2 to TRBJ1-4, with 7 nucleotides matching TRBD1. There are 17 residues in the CDR3. Germline V CDR1 and CDR2: SGHTA, FQGNSA. Trimming at V came to 4 bases and at J to 1 base, leaving 9 bases not matched to a gene. The CDR3 DNA follows: TGTGCCAGCAGCTCCCCGCGCAGGGGGAAAACTAATGAAAAACTGTTTTTT. Translated: CASSSPRRGKTNEKLFF.

This rearrangement joins TRBV12-3 or TRBV12-4 to TRBJ2-3; D may correspond to TRBD1 or TRBD2 (5 bases each). V was clipped by 8 bases and J by 4 bases, with 13 bases between them. The CDR3 runs 13 residues. The CDR3 is CASRDLRADTQYF. In DNA, the CDR3 is TGTGCCAGCCGGGACCTACGCGCAGATACGCAGTATTTT.

J is TRBJ1-1 and V is TRBV5-1; D is ambiguous. Germline V gene data show CDR1 as SGHRS and CDR2 as YFSETQ. The CDR3 has 14 residues. Trimming took off 3 bases at V and 1 base at J, with 10 bases between the two ends. The CDR3 bases are TGCGCCAGCAGCTCGGCGGACGGGAACACTGAAGCTTTCTTT. It encodes CASSSADGNTEAFF.

The chain combines TRBV4-1 with TRBJ2-2, with D possibly being TRBD2 (6 bases). Deletions cut 3 bases from V and 5 bases from J, with 13 bases between. This CDR3 comprises 15 residues. In germline, CDR1 is MGHRA, CDR2 YSYEKL. CDR3 in DNA: TGCGCCAGCAGCCAGCTCTTGACTAGTACCGGGGAGCTGTTTTTT. Amino acids: CASSQLLTSTGELFF.

This clone showed up just a few times. This sequence joins TRBV9 and TRBJ1-2; 7 nucleotides align to TRBD1. The CDR3 is made up of 15 amino acids. J gave up 3 bases and V 0 bases, and 5 bases lay outside the gene matches. The germline V gene encodes CDR1 SGDLS and CDR2 YYNGEE. CDR3 bases: TGTGCCAGCAGCGTAGATCAGGGGGTCTACTATGGCTACACCTTC. Its protein product is CASSVDQGVYYGYTF.

The chain is built from TRBV7-2 and TRBJ2-7; tentatively, D is TRBD2 (6 bases). Trimming removed 5 bases from V and 0 bases from J, with 11 bases in between. CDR1 is SGHTA, CDR2 FQGNSA, per germline. This CDR3 has 14 amino acids. The CDR3 reads CASSPGTYSYEQYF. The CDR3 nucleotides read TGTGCCAGCAGCCCTGGGACTTACTCCTACGAGCAGTACTTC.

J is TRBJ1-4 and V is TRBV7-2, with 8 positions matching TRBD1. The germline V gene has CDR1 SGHTA and CDR2 FQGNSA. The ends lost 3 bases at V and 4 bases at J; junction bases unmatched: 1. CDR3 length equals 14 residues. The CDR3 nucleotides are TGTGCCAGCAGCTTCGGACAGGGTAATGAAAAACTGTTTTTT. This sequence encodes CASSFGQGNEKLFF.

This chain connects TRBV5-1 to TRBJ1-3, with 7 bases that match TRBD1. This CDR3 is built from 15 residues. The junction had 15 bases not matched to a gene; V was cut back by 9 bases and J by 6 bases. The germline CDR1 and CDR2 sequences are SGHRS and YFSETQ. CDR3: CATLIITGEQNTIYF. The CDR3 DNA sequence: TGCGCCACCCTAATTATCACAGGGGAACAAAACACCATATATTTT.

The gene calls are TRBV9 and TRBJ1-1; no firm D call. Trimming pared 3 bases from V and 1 base from J, leaving 10 bases between. There are 14 residues in the CDR3. From germline, CDR1 is SGDLS and CDR2 YYNGEE. The CDR3 spells CASSAPPRNTEAFF. The CDR3 DNA is TGTGCCAGCAGCGCCCCTCCGAGGAACACTGAAGCTTTCTTT.

The V call is TRBV12-3 or TRBV12-4, the J call TRBJ2-5; unclear D gene. The CDR3 spans 13 residues. The V and J ends lost 4 bases and 5 bases respectively, with 11 bases between them. The CDR3 coding sequence is TGTGCCAGCAGTTCGTATATGGGGGAGACCCAGTACTTC. It codes for CASSSYMGETQYF.